Listed below are T cell receptor beta chains from one sample, sequenced in a study of blood T cells in healthy people across ages. Each CDR3 protein gets one entry after TCRdb re-called the 5' RACE reads with MiXCR. The sample records some 1,000,000 distinct CDR3 sequences, under 30% being singletons. These data were also filed under a second study, of T cells of mothers and their children.

The sequenced sample was blood. These receptors originate from a girl under 10 years old in good health. CDR3s include the opening cysteine and the closing phenylalanine or tryptophan.

v_call,cdr3_aa
TRBV4-2,CATRGGAGYNEQFF
TRBV11-2,CASSLAQAYEQFF
TRBV7-9,CASSLDENTGELFF
TRBV20-1,CSARDRGSGGQHGQYF
TRBV7-2,CASSPSLVNTQYF
TRBV7-8,CASSSLAGGLGGELFF
TRBV9,CASNSDYGYTF
TRBV5-1,CASSFTPRQNEKLFF
TRBV29-1,CSVEDVDNEQFF
TRBV21-1,CASSKVWFSPVVYGGRMSNTQYF
TRBV29-1,CSVDNYNEQFF
TRBV6-2/TRBV6-3,CASSSFKKDSDYGYTF
TRBV20-1,CSAWVDGYTF
TRBV5-1,CASNRISGAVTYEQYF
TRBV13,CASSQRGQPQPQHF
TRBV28,CAIARLAGVQETQYF
TRBV29-1,CSVGDSGGADTQYF
TRBV20-1,CSAPNSVGETQYF
TRBV28,CASSAGVQYF
TRBV7-9,CASSLLWQGGQETQYF
TRBV20-1,CSAIPPAGTDTQYF
TRBV20-1,CSAGGWGYGYTF
TRBV6-1,CASSLERKGWEKLFF
TRBV4-1,CASSQEVGEAFF
TRBV20-1,CSARRTDTHGYTF
TRBV15,CATRRNPGQLDYEQYF
TRBV5-6,CASSLRRPKREQYF
TRBV7-2,CASSLVVRFEQFF
TRBV29-1,CSVVGLAGGEQFF
TRBV5-1,CASAQEDSYEQYF
TRBV5-1,CASSSQGVARDEQYF
TRBV19,CASSLADPGANVLTF
TRBV9,CASSAGWRDEQYF
TRBV10-3,CAIAGALIGETQYF
TRBV3-1,CASSPLERGRADTQYF
TRBV12-3/TRBV12-4,CASTSSFGGWNNEQFF
TRBV7-9,CASSASPGLKNTEAFF
TRBV2,CASSLPDRNIQYF
TRBV27,CASSGLPNYEQFF
TRBV7-9,CASSLGPGFVTQYF
TRBV18,CASSPPRGSYNEQFF
TRBV7-3,CASSFDSLTQYF
TRBV29-1,CSAKPGQGAETQYF
TRBV12-3/TRBV12-4,CASSLAWTVQYF
TRBV4-3,CATQSGTASF
TRBV28,CASSPLLADEQFF
TRBV5-6,CASSLSVTGHFYEQYF
TRBV20-1,CSATAFMYQETQYF
TRBV12-3/TRBV12-4,CASSPTAMTEAFF
TRBV29-1,CSVEGTGNTGELFF
TRBV7-2,CASSLSTGDYGYTF
TRBV6-2/TRBV6-3,CASSYSTGNQPQHF
TRBV6-1,CASVERQVYNEQFF
TRBV3-1,CASSQEMEGQKLFF
TRBV5-1,CASSLGRGAFEEQFF
TRBV29-1,CSGGQGKGGGYTF
TRBV29-1,CSVVTREGPVGELFF
TRBV7-2,CASSYSTQGSGIHGYTF
TRBV12-3/TRBV12-4,CASRRNRGLEQETQYF